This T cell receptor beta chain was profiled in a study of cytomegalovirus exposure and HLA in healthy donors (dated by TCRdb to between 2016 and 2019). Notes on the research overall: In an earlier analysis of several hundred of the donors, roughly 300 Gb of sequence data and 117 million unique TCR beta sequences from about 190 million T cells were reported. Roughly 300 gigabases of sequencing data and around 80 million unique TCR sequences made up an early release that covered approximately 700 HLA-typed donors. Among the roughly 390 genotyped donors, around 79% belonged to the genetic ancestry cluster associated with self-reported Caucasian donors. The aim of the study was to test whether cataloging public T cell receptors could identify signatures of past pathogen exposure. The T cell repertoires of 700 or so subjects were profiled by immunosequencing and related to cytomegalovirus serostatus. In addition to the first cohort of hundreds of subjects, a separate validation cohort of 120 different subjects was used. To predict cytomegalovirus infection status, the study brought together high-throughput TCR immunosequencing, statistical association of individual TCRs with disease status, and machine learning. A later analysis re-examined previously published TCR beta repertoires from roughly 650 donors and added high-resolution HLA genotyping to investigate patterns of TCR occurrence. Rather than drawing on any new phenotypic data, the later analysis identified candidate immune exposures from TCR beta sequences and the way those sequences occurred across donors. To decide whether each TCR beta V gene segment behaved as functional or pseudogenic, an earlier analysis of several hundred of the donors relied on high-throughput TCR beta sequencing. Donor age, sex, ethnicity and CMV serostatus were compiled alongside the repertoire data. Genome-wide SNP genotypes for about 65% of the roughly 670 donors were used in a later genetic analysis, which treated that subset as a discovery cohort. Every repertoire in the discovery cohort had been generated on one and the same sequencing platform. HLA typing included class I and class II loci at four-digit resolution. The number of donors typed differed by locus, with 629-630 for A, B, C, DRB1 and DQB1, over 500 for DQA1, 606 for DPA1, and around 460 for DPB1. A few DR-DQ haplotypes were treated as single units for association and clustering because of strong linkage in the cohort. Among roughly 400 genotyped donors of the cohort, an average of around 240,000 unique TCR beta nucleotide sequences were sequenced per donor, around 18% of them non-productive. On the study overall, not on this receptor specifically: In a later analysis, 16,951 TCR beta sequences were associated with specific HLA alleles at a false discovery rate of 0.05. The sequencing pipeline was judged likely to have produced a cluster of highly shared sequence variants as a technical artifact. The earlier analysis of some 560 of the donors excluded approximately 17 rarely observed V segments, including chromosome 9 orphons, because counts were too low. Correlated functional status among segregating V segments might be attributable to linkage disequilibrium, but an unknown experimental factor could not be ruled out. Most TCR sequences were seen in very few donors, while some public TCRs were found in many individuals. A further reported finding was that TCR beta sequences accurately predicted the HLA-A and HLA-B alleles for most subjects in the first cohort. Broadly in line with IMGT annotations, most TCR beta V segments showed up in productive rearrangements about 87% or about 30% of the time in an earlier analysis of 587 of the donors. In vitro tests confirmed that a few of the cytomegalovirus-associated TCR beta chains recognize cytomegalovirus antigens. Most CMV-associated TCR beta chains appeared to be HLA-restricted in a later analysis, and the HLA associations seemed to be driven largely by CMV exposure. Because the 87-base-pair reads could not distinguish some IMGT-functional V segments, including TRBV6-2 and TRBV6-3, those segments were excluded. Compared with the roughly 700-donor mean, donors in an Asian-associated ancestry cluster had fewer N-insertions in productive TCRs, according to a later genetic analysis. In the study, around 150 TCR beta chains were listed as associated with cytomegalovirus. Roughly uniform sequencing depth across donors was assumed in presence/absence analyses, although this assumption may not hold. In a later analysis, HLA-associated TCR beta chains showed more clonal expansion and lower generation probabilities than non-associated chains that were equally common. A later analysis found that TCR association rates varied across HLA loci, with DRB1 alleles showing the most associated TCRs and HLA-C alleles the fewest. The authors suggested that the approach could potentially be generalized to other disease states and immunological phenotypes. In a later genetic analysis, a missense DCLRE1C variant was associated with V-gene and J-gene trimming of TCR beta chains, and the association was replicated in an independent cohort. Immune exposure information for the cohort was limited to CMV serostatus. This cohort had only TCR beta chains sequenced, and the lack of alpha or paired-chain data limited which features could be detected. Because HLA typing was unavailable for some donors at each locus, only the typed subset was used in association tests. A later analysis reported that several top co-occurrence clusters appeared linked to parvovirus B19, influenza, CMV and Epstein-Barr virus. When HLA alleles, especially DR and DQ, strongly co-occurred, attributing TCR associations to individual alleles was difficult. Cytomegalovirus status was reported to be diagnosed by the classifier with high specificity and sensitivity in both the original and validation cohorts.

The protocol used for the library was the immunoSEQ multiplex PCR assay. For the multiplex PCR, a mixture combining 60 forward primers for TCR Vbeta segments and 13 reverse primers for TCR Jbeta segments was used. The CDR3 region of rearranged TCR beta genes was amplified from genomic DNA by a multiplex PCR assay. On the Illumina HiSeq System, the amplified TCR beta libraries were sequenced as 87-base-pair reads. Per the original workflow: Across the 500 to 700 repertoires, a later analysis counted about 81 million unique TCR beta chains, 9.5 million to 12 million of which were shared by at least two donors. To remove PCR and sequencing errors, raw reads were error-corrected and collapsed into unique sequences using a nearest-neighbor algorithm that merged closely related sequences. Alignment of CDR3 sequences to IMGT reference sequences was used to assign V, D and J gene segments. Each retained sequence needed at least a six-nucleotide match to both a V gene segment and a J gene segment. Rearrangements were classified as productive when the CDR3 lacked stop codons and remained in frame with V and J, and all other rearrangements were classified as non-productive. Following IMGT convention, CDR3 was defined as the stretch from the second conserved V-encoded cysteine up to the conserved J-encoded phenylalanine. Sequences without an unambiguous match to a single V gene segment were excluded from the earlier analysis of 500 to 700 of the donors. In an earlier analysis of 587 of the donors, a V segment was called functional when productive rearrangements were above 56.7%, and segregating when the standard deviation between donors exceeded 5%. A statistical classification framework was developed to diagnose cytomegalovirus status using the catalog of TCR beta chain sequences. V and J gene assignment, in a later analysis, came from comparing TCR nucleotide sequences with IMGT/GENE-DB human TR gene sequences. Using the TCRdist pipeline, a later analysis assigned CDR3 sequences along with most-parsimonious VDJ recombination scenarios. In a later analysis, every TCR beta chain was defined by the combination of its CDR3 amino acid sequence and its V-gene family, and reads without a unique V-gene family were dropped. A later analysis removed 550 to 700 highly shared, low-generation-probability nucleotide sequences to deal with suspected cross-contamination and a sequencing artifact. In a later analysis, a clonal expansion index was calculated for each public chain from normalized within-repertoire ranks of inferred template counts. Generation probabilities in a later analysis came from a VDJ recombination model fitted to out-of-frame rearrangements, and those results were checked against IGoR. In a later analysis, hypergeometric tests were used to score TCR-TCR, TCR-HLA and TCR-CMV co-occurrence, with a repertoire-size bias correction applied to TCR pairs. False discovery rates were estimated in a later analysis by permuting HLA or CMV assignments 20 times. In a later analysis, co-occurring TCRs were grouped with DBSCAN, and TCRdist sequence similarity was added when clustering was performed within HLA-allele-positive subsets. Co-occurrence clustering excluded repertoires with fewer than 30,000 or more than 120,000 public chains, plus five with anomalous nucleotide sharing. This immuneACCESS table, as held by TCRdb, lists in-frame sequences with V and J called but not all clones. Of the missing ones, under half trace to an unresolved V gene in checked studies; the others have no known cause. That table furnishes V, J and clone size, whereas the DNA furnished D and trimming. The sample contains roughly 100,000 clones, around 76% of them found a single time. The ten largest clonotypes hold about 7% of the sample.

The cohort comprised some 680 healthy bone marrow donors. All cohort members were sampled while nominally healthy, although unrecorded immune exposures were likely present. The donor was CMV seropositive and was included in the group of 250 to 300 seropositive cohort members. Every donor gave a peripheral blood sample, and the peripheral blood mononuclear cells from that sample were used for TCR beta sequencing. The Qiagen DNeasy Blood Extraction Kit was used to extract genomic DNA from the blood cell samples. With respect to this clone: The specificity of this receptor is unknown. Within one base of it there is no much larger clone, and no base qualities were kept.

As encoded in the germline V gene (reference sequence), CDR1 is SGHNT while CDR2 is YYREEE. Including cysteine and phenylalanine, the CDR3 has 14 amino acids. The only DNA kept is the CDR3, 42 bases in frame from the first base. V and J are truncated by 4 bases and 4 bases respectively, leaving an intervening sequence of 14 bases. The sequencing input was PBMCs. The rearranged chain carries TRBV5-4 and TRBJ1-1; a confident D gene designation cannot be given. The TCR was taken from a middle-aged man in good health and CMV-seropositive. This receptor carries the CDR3 CASSLRVEVTEAFF. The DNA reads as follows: TGTGCCAGCAGCCTGAGGGTGGAGGTCACTGAAGCTTTCTTT.